This T cell receptor beta chain was obtained from a study of regulatory T cells in long-lasting Graves disease. This clonotype was recorded many times. The antigen is undetermined. The junction does not match germline at one end; this may be a read error. To make TCR beta libraries, researchers used iRepertoire HTBI primers and Arm-PCR of CDR3 regions. One entry per CDR3 protein results from TCRdb running MiXCR on the multiplex PCR reads. Among some 340,000 distinct CDR3 sequences, roughly 24% were seen once, and the ten largest hold less than 30%. General study results and limits: Under persistent disease, TRBV28, TRBJ1-2 and TRBJ2-5 were used preferentially.

Germline CDR1 is SQVTM and CDR2 is ANQGSEA. The CDR3 has 13 residues. The sample's time point: persistent/refractory GD, antithyroid drugs over 5 years with positive TRAb. After RNA was extracted from PBMCs, the TCR library was made from it. Investigators report Graves' disease was diagnosed under American Thyroid Association guidelines. Blood from the periphery, about 9.7 milliliters in all, was drawn into EDTA tubes. V and J are TRBV29-1 and TRBJ1-2; a weak D match, TRBD1 (5 bases). This specimen consisted of peripheral blood mononuclear cells (PBMCs), obtained when the disease was refractory, from a patient treated with antithyroid drugs. The origin of this receptor is a woman aged 40 to 50 with Graves disease. The CDR3 is CSVEDRLEYGYTF. CDR3 coding DNA: TGCAGCGTCGAAGACAGATTGGAGTATGGCTACACCTTC.